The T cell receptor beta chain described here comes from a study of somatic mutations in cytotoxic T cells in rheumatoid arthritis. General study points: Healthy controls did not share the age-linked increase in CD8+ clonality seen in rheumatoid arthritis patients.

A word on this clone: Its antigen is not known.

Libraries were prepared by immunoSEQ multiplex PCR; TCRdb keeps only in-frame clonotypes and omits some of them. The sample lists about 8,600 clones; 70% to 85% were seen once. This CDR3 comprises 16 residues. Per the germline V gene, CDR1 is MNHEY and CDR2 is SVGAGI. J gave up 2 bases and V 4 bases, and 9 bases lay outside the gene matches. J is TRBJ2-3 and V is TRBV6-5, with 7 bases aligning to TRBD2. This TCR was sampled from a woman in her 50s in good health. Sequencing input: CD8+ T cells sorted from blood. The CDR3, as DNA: TGTGCCAGCAGTTTCCCCCTAGCGGAAATCACAGATACGCAGTATTTT. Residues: CASSFPLAEITDTQYF.